The 8 T cell receptor beta chains given below trace back to one sample, sequenced in a study of cytomegalovirus exposure and HLA in healthy donors. Primers for the PCR totalled 60 Vbeta and 13 Jbeta. TCRdb keeps only in-frame clones here, not all; method: immunoSEQ multiplex PCR. This table holds 150,000 to 200,000 clones. The specimen sequenced was PBMCs. These receptors all come from a man under 40 in good health and CMV-seronegative.

This rearrangement joins TRBV2 to TRBJ2-7; D might be TRBD2 (6 bases). The CDR3 is made up of 14 amino acids. V lost 6 bases and J lost 7, with 19 bases in between. CDR1 and CDR2 (germline): SNHLY, FYNNEI. CDR3 protein: CASSAGQGTREQYF. CDR3 sequence (DNA): TGTGCCAGCAGCGCGGGGCAGGGTACGCGGGAGCAGTACTTC.

V gene TRBV4-2 combines with J gene TRBJ2-7; the D gene is possibly TRBD1 (6 bases). The CDR3 covers 14 residues. Germline-derived CDR1 and CDR2 are LGHNA and YNFKEQ. V gave up 4 bases and J gave up 1 base, with 11 bases separating them. Written as DNA, the CDR3 is TGTGCCAGCAGCCCGCCCGGACAGTCCTACGAGCAGTACTTC. This translates into CASSPPGQSYEQYF.

This sequence joins TRBV27 and TRBJ2-3; 9 bases align to TRBD2. Unmatched junction bases numbered 1, after V lost 6 bases and J lost 0 bases. The CDR3 length is 14 residues. Looked up from germline, CDR1 is MNHEY and CDR2 is SMNVEV (reference sequence). This CDR3 reads CASRLAGSTDTQYF. CDR3 in DNA: TGTGCCAGCAGACTAGCGGGCAGCACAGATACGCAGTATTTT.

In the case of this clone: Other nucleotide sequences from this sample produce the same CDR3. This chain uses TRBV6-5 with TRBJ2-7, with 13 bases that match TRBD2. Germline trimming cut 0 bases from V and 6 bases from J; bases unmatched to any gene: 5. Germline V gene data show CDR1 as MNHEY and CDR2 as SVGAGI. The CDR3 length is 16 residues. The CDR3 spells CASSYSRLAGGGEQYF. The CDR3 coding sequence is TGTGCCAGCAGTTACTCAAGACTAGCGGGAGGAGGCGAGCAGTACTTC.

The chain combines TRBV9 with TRBJ2-1; D ambiguous. This CDR3 is built from 14 residues. The V gene lost 1 base and the J gene lost 3 bases, with 8 bases spanning the gap. Germline CDR1 is SGDLS and CDR2 is YYNGEE. CDR3 in amino acids: CASSVSSSYNEQFF. CDR3 nucleotides: TGTGCCAGCAGCGTATCGTCTAGCTACAATGAGCAGTTCTTC. Full variable domain (remainder filled in from reference TRBV9 and TRBJ2-1): DSGVTQTPKHLITATGQRVTLRCSPRSGDLSVYWYQQSLDQGLQFLIQYYNGEERAKGNILERFSAQQFPDLHSELNLSSLELGDSALYFCASSVSSSYNEQFFGPGTRLTVL.

CDR3 coding DNA: TGTGCCAGCAGCCTTAATAGCAATCAGCCCCAGCATTTT. It yields the protein CASSLNSNQPQHF. The chain carries TRBV5-4 and TRBJ1-5; the D is unclear. This CDR3 spans 13 amino acids. Trimming shortened V by 4 bases and J by 0 bases, and 5 bases separated the two germline ends. Germline CDR1 is SGHNT and CDR2 is YYREEE (reference sequence).

The genes are TRBV2 and TRBJ1-4; tentatively, D is TRBD1 (5 bases). V was pared by 4 bases and J by 6 bases, with 21 bases between. Germline loops: CDR1 SNHLY, CDR2 FYNNEI. This CDR3 is 17 amino acids long. The CDR3 sequence: CASSGDETGLVYEKLFF. CDR3 DNA: TGTGCCAGCAGTGGGGATGAAACAGGTTTGGTATATGAAAAACTGTTTTTT.

The chain is built from TRBV29-1 and TRBJ2-5; a weak D match, TRBD2 (5 bases). The germline CDR1 and CDR2 sequences are SQVTM and ANQGSEA. V was cut by 0 bases and J by 2 bases, with 10 bases left in between. This CDR3 spans 14 amino acids. The CDR3, as DNA: TGCAGCGTTGAAGAGGGTAGAGGGCAAGAGACCCAGTACTTC. This encodes CSVEEGRGQETQYF.